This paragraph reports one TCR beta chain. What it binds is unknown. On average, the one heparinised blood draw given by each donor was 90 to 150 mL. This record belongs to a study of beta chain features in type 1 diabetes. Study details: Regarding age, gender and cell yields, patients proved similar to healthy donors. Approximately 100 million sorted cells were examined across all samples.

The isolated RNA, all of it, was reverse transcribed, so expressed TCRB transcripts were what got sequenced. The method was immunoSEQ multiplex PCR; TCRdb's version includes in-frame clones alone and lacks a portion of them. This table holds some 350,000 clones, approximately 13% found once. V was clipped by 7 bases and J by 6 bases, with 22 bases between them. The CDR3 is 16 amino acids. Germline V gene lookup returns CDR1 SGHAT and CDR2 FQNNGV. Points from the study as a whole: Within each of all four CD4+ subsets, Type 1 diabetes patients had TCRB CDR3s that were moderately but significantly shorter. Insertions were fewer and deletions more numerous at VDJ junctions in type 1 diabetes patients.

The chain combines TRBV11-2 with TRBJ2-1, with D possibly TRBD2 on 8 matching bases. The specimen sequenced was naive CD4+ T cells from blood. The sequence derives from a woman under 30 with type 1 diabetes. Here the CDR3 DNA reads TGTGCCAGCACCCCAGGGGGGACTAGAAGGAGCAATGAGCAGTTCTTC. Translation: CASTPGGTRRSNEQFF.